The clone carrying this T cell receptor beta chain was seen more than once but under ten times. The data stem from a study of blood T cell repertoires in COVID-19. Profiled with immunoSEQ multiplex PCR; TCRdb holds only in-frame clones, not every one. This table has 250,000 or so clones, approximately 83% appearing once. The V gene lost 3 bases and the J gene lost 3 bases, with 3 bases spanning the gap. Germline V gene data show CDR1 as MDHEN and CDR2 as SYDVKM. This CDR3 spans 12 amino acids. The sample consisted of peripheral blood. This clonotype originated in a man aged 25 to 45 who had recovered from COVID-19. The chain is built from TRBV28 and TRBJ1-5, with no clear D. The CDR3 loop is CASSLANQPQHF. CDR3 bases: TGTGCCAGCAGTTTGGCCAATCAGCCCCAGCATTTT.